The 7 T cell receptor beta chains reported below all come from one sample, sequenced in a study of blood T cells in healthy people across ages. A second PCR, run for about 6 to 11 cycles, used a sample-barcoded 5' primer plus a J-beta primer mix. MiXCR was run by TCRdb on the 5' RACE reads, yielding one entry per CDR3 protein. The repertoire consists of approximately 900,000 distinct CDR3 sequences, with roughly 52% occurring once and the leading ten covering around an eighth. The sequenced material came from blood. The receptors stem from a young man in good health.

There are many counts of this clonotype. The V gene is TRBV6-5, the J gene TRBJ2-7; a weak D match, TRBD1 (6 bases). The V gene lost 9 bases and the J gene lost 1 base, with 10 bases spanning the gap. CDR3 length: 12 amino acids. The germline V gene encodes CDR1 MNHEY and CDR2 SVGAGI. CDR3 sequence reads: CARRGFSYEQYF. CDR3 DNA: TGTGCCAGGAGGGGGTTTTCCTACGAGCAGTACTTC.

Only a few counts were recorded for this clonotype. The chain links TRBV5-6 to TRBJ1-1; D may be TRBD1 (5 bases). Germline V lookup: CDR1 SGHDT, CDR2 YYEEEE. Trimming pared 3 bases from V and 3 bases from J, leaving 15 bases between. The CDR3 has 15 amino acids. The chain's CDR3 is CASSWGPGGDTEAFF. The CDR3 DNA reads TGTGCCAGCAGCTGGGGCCCCGGGGGGGACACTGAAGCTTTCTTT.

With respect to this clonotype: The junction differs from germline at one of its ends, possibly a read error. In DNA form, the CDR3 reads TGTGCCAGCAGCTTCCGGGGCCAAGAGGCCCAGTACTTC. Amino acids: CASSFRGQEAQYF. V gene TRBV11-3 combines with J gene TRBJ2-5; D possibly matches TRBD1 or TRBD2 (5 bases each). Germline V CDR1 and CDR2: SGHNT, YENEEA. The CDR3 is 13 amino acids. Supplemented by reference TRBV11-3 and TRBJ2-5, the full variable domain reads EAGVVQSPRYKIIEKKQPVAFWCNPISGHNTLYWYLQNLGQGPELLIRYENEEAVDDSQLPKDRFSAERLKGVDSTLKIQPAELGDSAVYLCASSFRGQEAQYFGPGTRLLVL.

The chain joins TRBV10-3 to TRBJ2-3, with a tentative D call TRBD2 (5 bases). The CDR3 is 12 amino acids. Deletions cut 7 bases from V and 3 bases from J, with 8 bases between. The germline CDR1 and CDR2 sequences are ENHRY and SYGVKD. CDR3 nucleotide sequence: TGTGCCATCAAGTCGGGGACAGATACGCAGTATTTT. Its protein product is CAIKSGTDTQYF.

The gene calls are TRBV6-1 and TRBJ1-2; unclear D gene. The CDR3 runs 15 residues. Per the germline V gene, CDR1 is MNHNS and CDR2 is SASEGT. V was pared by 6 bases and J by 2 bases, with 16 bases between. The CDR3 is CASSEPPSPNYGYTF. DNA for the CDR3: TGTGCCAGCAGCGAGCCCCCGTCCCCCAACTATGGCTACACCTTC.

This chain links TRBV27 with TRBJ2-1; no definite D call. The CDR3 contains 15 residues. The V end lost 5 bases, the J end lost 0 bases, and 11 bases lay between the germline ends. Germline lookup yields CDR1 MNHEY and CDR2 SMNVEV (reference sequence). The CDR3 DNA sequence: TGTGCCAGCAGTAACCGGGCGGACTCCTACAATGAGCAGTTCTTC. Encoded protein: CASSNRADSYNEQFF.

The chain combines TRBV7-9 with TRBJ2-5, with no clear D. The CDR3 runs 13 residues. Trimming cost V 5 bases and J 11 bases, with 18 bases left between them. Germline V gene lookup returns CDR1 SEHNR and CDR2 FQNEAQ (reference sequence). The CDR3 here is CASSVPMGNEQYF. The CDR3 bases are TGTGCCAGCAGCGTTCCAATGGGGAATGAGCAGTACTTC.